This record concerns one TCR beta chain sequence. Its antigen is currently unknown. This specimen belongs to a study of cytomegalovirus exposure and HLA in healthy donors. Study information: Across a few hundred genotyped donors, about 86% landed in the Caucasian-associated ancestry cluster. Study-wide findings and caveats: Per published reports, the classifier diagnosed cytomegalovirus status with high specificity and sensitivity.

Germline V gives CDR1 SGHTA, CDR2 FQGNSA. The ends were cut back, 2 bases at V and 5 bases at J, with 6 bases in the middle. The CDR3 runs to 12 residues. It was with 60 Vbeta and 13 Jbeta primers that the PCR ran. Sequenced by immunoSEQ multiplex PCR; TCRdb stores in-frame clones only, minus some. The data contain 85,000 to 100,000 clones, 75% to 90% of them singletons. This receptor was identified in a young man in good health and CMV-seronegative. This sequence joins TRBV7-2 and TRBJ2-5; D is possibly TRBD2 (5 bases). What was sequenced was PBMCs. This CDR3 reads CASSLSGETQYF. The DNA of the CDR3 is TGTGCCAGCAGCTTATCGGGGGAGACCCAGTACTTC.